The 18 T cell receptor beta chains in this list originate from one sample, sequenced in a study of CD8+ T cells in alopecia areata. Treatment given: oral pan-JAK inhibitor, 5-10 mg twice daily. Reverse transcription of extracted RNA yielded cDNA, which provided the sequencing template. Here immunoSEQ multiplex PCR was the method, and the copy in TCRdb shows in-frame clones only, minus some. The sample includes 120,000 or so clones, over 60% of them seen just once. The source was CD4+ T cells sorted from blood, collected at week 4, from a patient treated with tofacitinib. Source of these receptors: a human donor with alopecia areata.

The genes are TRBV9 and TRBJ1-2; D possibly corresponds to TRBD1 (5 bases). CDR3 size: 16 residues. Germline assignment: CDR1 SGDLS and CDR2 YYNGEE. With 0 bases removed from V and 6 bases from J, the gap between germline ends came to 18 bases. CDR3 protein: CASSVELPRGRHGYTF. The DNA of the CDR3 is TGTGCCAGCAGCGTAGAGCTCCCAAGGGGCCGGCATGGCTACACCTTC.

CDR3 amino acids: CASSFGAGGPGETQYF. The CDR3 region has the DNA TGTGCCAGCAGCTTTGGTGCGGGGGGGCCAGGAGAGACCCAGTACTTC. V and J are TRBV13 and TRBJ2-5; 9 positions match TRBD2. CDR1 is PRHDT and CDR2 is FYEKMQ in the germline V gene (reference sequence). The CDR3 is 16 amino acids. V gave up 3 bases and J gave up 4 bases; unmatched junction bases: 9.

This clone has more than one count but fewer than ten. The V and J genes are TRBV5-4 and TRBJ2-1, with 8 nucleotides matching TRBD1. The germline gives CDR1 SGHNT, CDR2 YYREEE (reference sequence). V dropped 1 base and J dropped 8; count of bases not matched to a gene: 5. CDR3 length equals 14 residues. Written as DNA, the CDR3 is TGTGCCAGCAGCTTGCGCACAGGGGGTGATGAGCAGTTCTTC. Translated, it gives CASSLRTGGDEQFF. Based on the CDR3 plus reference TRBV5-4 and TRBJ2-1, the full variable domain is ETGVTQSPTHLIKTRGQQVTLRCSSQSGHNTVSWYQQALGQGPQFIFQYYREEENGRGNFPPRFSGLQFPNYSSELNVNALELDDSALYLCASSLRTGGDEQFFGPGTRLTVL.

The chain carries TRBV9 and TRBJ2-6; tentative D call: TRBD1 (6 bases). Per germline, CDR1 SGDLS and CDR2 YYNGEE. This CDR3 contains 15 residues. V was shortened by 4 bases and J by 6 bases, with 14 bases between the two germline ends. CDR3 in DNA: TGTGCCAGCAGCCCCCTCAGGGGTTTGGCCAACGTCCTGACTTTC. This encodes CASSPLRGLANVLTF.

V usage is TRBV2 and J usage is TRBJ2-1; D is uncertain. The CDR3 is 11 amino acids. V lost 7 bases and J 10 bases, leaving 11 bases between the germline ends. Germline V gene lookup returns CDR1 SNHLY and CDR2 FYNNEI. The CDR3 bases are TGTGCCAGCAACGACATGGCGGAGCAGTTCTTC. Translated: CASNDMAEQFF.

The chain recombines TRBV23-1 with TRBJ1-4; maybe TRBD1 (5 bases). TRBV23-1 is recorded as an ORF, its role being uncertain. The ends were cut back, 0 bases at V and 8 bases at J, with 13 bases in the middle. This CDR3 comprises 15 residues. This CDR3 reads CASSQSGDGSEKLFF. The CDR3 DNA sequence: TGCGCCAGCAGTCAATCGGGGGACGGGTCCGAAAAACTGTTTTTT.

The J gene is TRBJ1-6, the V gene TRBV4-1; 8 nucleotides match TRBD1. The CDR3 spans 16 residues. The V and J ends lost 0 bases and 12 bases, in that order; junction bases with no gene match: 10. Germline V gives CDR1 MGHRA, CDR2 YSYEKL. In DNA, the CDR3 is TGCGCCAGCAGCCAAGAGCGTGGGGGACAGGCTGAACCCCTCCACTTT. This sequence encodes CASSQERGGQAEPLHF.

V gene TRBV5-1 combines with J gene TRBJ2-7; possible D gene TRBD2, 6 bases. Trimming shortened V by 7 bases and J by 2 bases, and 13 bases separated the two germline ends. This CDR3 has 13 residues. CDR1 and CDR2 from the germline V gene are SGHRS and YFSETQ. In DNA form, the CDR3 reads TGCGCCAGCGGGAGGACGGAGACCTACGAGCAGTACTTC. Translation: CASGRTETYEQYF.

V and J are TRBV7-9 and TRBJ2-5; D remains ambiguous. The CDR3 has 15 residues. Trimming stripped 5 bases from V and 2 bases from J, with 15 bases between. Germline V lookup: CDR1 SEHNR, CDR2 FQNEAQ (reference sequence). The CDR3 DNA is TGTGCCAGCAGCCCCTCAAGGCAGTCTCAAGAGACCCAGTACTTC. This translates into CASSPSRQSQETQYF.

This clone was observed a handful of times. This chain links TRBV7-2 with TRBJ1-2; D is perhaps TRBD1 (5 bases). Per germline, CDR1 SGHTA and CDR2 FQGNSA. There are 12 residues in the CDR3. The V end lost 5 bases, the J end lost 6 bases, and 10 bases lay between the germline ends. The CDR3 reads CASSGGWDGYTF. The CDR3 DNA is TGTGCCAGCAGCGGGGGTTGGGATGGCTACACCTTC.

The chain combines TRBV5-1 with TRBJ2-7, with a tentative D call TRBD1 (6 bases). Trimming removed 3 bases at V and 5 bases at J, with 12 bases between. There are 13 residues in the CDR3. Germline V gene sequence: CDR1 SGHRS, CDR2 YFSETQ. In DNA form, the CDR3 reads TGCGCCAGCAGCTCTCAGGGGACGCACGAGCAGTACTTC. It translates to CASSSQGTHEQYF.

This clone was counted between two and nine times. This rearrangement joins TRBV7-9 to TRBJ2-3; 7 bases are a match to TRBD1. This CDR3 contains 14 residues. Germline V lookup: CDR1 SEHNR, CDR2 FQNEAQ (reference sequence). With V trimmed by 1 base and J by 5 bases, 3 bases remained unmatched. CDR3 in amino acids: CASSLDRTGDTQYF. CDR3 DNA sequence: TGTGCCAGCAGCTTAGACCGGACAGGAGATACGCAGTATTTT.

The rearrangement joins TRBV29-1 to TRBJ2-5; D not resolved. Looked up from germline, CDR1 is SQVTM and CDR2 is ANQGSEA. Between the trimmed V and J ends, which lost 4 bases and 1 base, there was a span of 7 bases. The CDR3 covers 12 residues. The CDR3 bases are TGCAGCGTTGTCCGGCTCCAAGAGACCCAGTACTTC. Translation gives CSVVRLQETQYF.

The chain joins TRBV27 to TRBJ1-2; TRBD1 might be the D (5 bases). Deletions cut 3 bases from V and 6 bases from J, with 11 bases between. The CDR3 spans 13 residues. CDR1 and CDR2 from the germline V gene are MNHEY and SMNVEV (reference sequence). The CDR3 here is CASSFLGVHGYTF. The CDR3 DNA reads TGTGCCAGCAGTTTTTTAGGGGTCCATGGCTACACCTTC.

In this sample, this clone turned up a few times. This sample also contains other DNA sequences that code for the same CDR3. This chain uses TRBV14 with TRBJ1-2; 8 positions match TRBD1. Germline trimming cut 4 bases from V and 4 bases from J; bases unmatched to any gene: 2. The CDR3 extends over 13 amino acids. CDR1 and CDR2 (germline): SGHDN, FVKESK. The CDR3 sequence is CASSPDRAYGYTF. DNA for the CDR3: TGTGCCAGCAGCCCGGACAGGGCCTATGGCTACACCTTC. Filled out from reference TRBV14 and TRBJ1-2, the complete variable domain reads EAGVTQFPSHSVIEKGQTVTLRCDPISGHDNLYWYRRVMGKEIKFLLHFVKESKQDESGMPNNRFLAERTGGTYSTLKVQPAELEDSGVYFCASSPDRAYGYTFGSGTRLTVV.

This clone was seen a handful of times. V is TRBV7-9 and J is TRBJ1-1; D not certain. The length of the CDR3 is 12 residues. With 3 bases removed from V and 5 bases from J, the gap between germline ends came to 7 bases. Germline V gene lookup returns CDR1 SEHNR and CDR2 FQNEAQ (reference sequence). The CDR3 loop reads CASSFSETEAFF. The CDR3 nucleotides are TGTGCCAGCAGCTTTTCTGAAACTGAAGCTTTCTTT.

This clone was seen only a few times. The V gene is TRBV10-3, the J gene TRBJ1-2; tentative D call: TRBD1 (5 bases). Between the trimmed V and J ends, which lost 0 bases and 3 bases, there was a span of 8 bases. The V gene's germline CDR1 is ENHRY and CDR2 SYGVKD. The length of the CDR3 is 14 residues. CDR3: CAISESTADYGYTF. The CDR3, as DNA: TGTGCCATCAGTGAGTCGACAGCGGACTATGGCTACACCTTC.

The V gene is TRBV15, the J gene TRBJ1-1; the match to TRBD1 covers 7 bases. Germline V gene lookup returns CDR1 LNHNV and CDR2 YYDKDF (reference sequence). The CDR3 loop spans 15 amino acids. After removal of 5 bases from V and 4 bases from J, the junction contained 10 bases not matched to a gene. The CDR3 here is CATSRRQGGGTEAFF. In DNA form, the CDR3 reads TGTGCCACCAGCCGAAGACAGGGAGGAGGCACTGAAGCTTTCTTT.